The 29 T cell receptor beta chains presented below share a single source sample, sequenced in a study of T cell responses to AZD1222 COVID-19 vaccine. TCRdb keeps only in-frame clones here, not all; method: immunoSEQ multiplex PCR. Of 70,000 or so clones detected, approximately 83% appear once; the ten largest clones hold under 8.5%. Sequenced here: peripheral blood, sampled 28 days after the second AZD1222 dose. The receptors were gathered from an adult who received the AZD1222 COVID-19 vaccine.

The gene calls are TRBV3-1 (or the pseudogene TRBV3-2) and TRBJ2-7; D is uncertain. Germline loops: CDR1 LGHDT, CDR2 YNNKEL (reference sequence). V was cut by 1 base and J by 2 bases, with 15 bases left in between. The CDR3 loop spans 16 amino acids. The CDR3 region is CASSQAGNWFPYEQYF. The CDR3 coding sequence is TGTGCCAGCAGCCAAGCAGGAAATTGGTTTCCCTACGAGCAGTACTTC.

This clone is judged medium-sized (0.01 to 0.1%). The genes are TRBV12-3 or TRBV12-4 and TRBJ1-1; D ambiguous. The ends were cut back, 5 bases at V and 3 bases at J, with 10 bases in the middle. The CDR3 contains 13 residues. The CDR3 protein is CASSIGSYTEAFF. CDR3 in DNA: TGTGCCAGCAGTATCGGGAGTTACACTGAAGCTTTCTTT.

The CDR3 nucleotides read TGTGCCAGCAGTTCAACAGGGGGCAACAATCAGCCCCAGCATTTT. It is translated as CASSSTGGNNQPQHF. V usage is TRBV6-5 and J usage is TRBJ1-5, with TRBD1 matching 9 bases. CDR1 is MNHEY, CDR2 SVGAGI, per germline. The ends lost 4 bases at V and 3 bases at J; junction bases unmatched: 4. CDR3 size: 15 residues.

The chain is built from TRBV5-4 and TRBJ2-1; 8 nucleotides match TRBD1. Looked up from germline, CDR1 is SGHNT and CDR2 is YYREEE (reference sequence). The CDR3 has 17 residues. Unmatched junction bases numbered 12, after V lost 1 base and J lost 6 bases. The CDR3 spells CASSLNRGAGGSNEQFF. Here the CDR3 DNA reads TGTGCCAGCAGCTTGAATCGCGGGGCAGGGGGCTCCAATGAGCAGTTCTTC. Full variable domain (outside the CDR3, taken from reference TRBV5-4 and TRBJ2-1): ETGVTQSPTHLIKTRGQQVTLRCSSQSGHNTVSWYQQALGQGPQFIFQYYREEENGRGNFPPRFSGLQFPNYSSELNVNALELDDSALYLCASSLNRGAGGSNEQFFGPGTRLTVL.

This clone has only one observation. The gene calls are TRBV7-9 and TRBJ1-5; D is unresolved. Between the trimmed V and J ends, which lost 5 bases and 4 bases, there was a span of 9 bases. The CDR3 runs to 13 residues. Per germline, CDR1 SEHNR and CDR2 FQNEAQ (reference sequence). CDR3 nucleotides: TGTGCCAGCAGCCAAAACATTAATCAGCCCCAGCATTTT. The encoded protein is CASSQNINQPQHF.

The V gene is TRBV7-9, the J gene TRBJ1-1; D ambiguous. The CDR3 is made up of 17 amino acids. Germline V gives CDR1 SEHNR, CDR2 FQNEAQ (reference sequence). V was cut by 1 base and J by 0 bases, with 15 bases left in between. The CDR3 sequence: CASSLEGGRTMNTEAFF. DNA for the CDR3: TGTGCCAGCAGCTTAGAGGGCGGAAGGACTATGAACACTGAAGCTTTCTTT.

This chain links TRBV20-1 with TRBJ1-4; D not certain. CDR3 length: 11 amino acids. V gave up 1 base and J gave up 8 bases, with 5 bases separating them. CDR1 is DFQATT and CDR2 is SNEGSKA in the germline V gene (reference sequence). The CDR3 nucleotides read TGCAGTGCTAGAGCGGCGGAAAAACTGTTTTTT. It codes for CSARAAEKLFF.

This rearrangement joins TRBV18 to TRBJ1-1; D uncertain. V was cut by 5 bases and J by 1 base, with 11 bases left in between. The CDR3 loop spans 14 amino acids. The germline CDR1 and CDR2 sequences are KGHSH and LQKENI. The chain's CDR3 is CASSSTDGNTEAFF. The DNA for the CDR3 is TGTGCCAGCTCATCTACGGACGGGAACACTGAAGCTTTCTTT.

J is TRBJ1-5 and V is TRBV12-5; 7 nucleotides agree with TRBD1. Germline-derived CDR1 and CDR2 are LGHNT and FRNRAP. This CDR3 contains 14 residues. The ends lost 7 bases at V and 5 bases at J; junction bases unmatched: 8. Written as DNA, the CDR3 is TGTGCTAGTGAACCAACAGGGGCGGATCAGCCCCAGCATTTT. Encoded protein: CASEPTGADQPQHF. The full variable domain, its missing parts supplied by reference TRBV12-5 and TRBJ1-5, is DARVTQTPRHKVTEMGQEVTMRCQPILGHNTVFWYRQTMMQGLELLAYFRNRAPLDDSGMPKDRFSAEMPDATLATLKIQPSEPRDSAVYFCASEPTGADQPQHFGDGTRLSIL.

This chain uses TRBV2 with TRBJ1-1; a weak D match, TRBD1 (6 bases). The length of the CDR3 is 13 residues. Germline-derived CDR1 and CDR2 are SNHLY and FYNNEI. Trimming left V 8 bases short and J 5 bases short, with 15 bases between. The CDR3 spells CASGGGGWTEAFF. DNA of the CDR3: TGTGCCAGCGGTGGGGGCGGGTGGACTGAAGCTTTCTTT.

The V call is TRBV3-1 (or the pseudogene TRBV3-2), the J call TRBJ2-7; no clear D. In germline, CDR1 is LGHDT, CDR2 YNNKEL (reference sequence). The CDR3 runs to 14 residues. The V end was cut by 3 bases, the J end by 5 bases, with 14 bases between. The CDR3: CASSHGGRRDEQYF. The CDR3 DNA is TGTGCCAGCAGCCATGGTGGGCGGAGAGACGAGCAGTACTTC.

The chain joins TRBV28 to TRBJ1-5; the D is unclear. Trimming removed 6 bases at V and 3 bases at J, with 3 bases between. CDR3 length: 11 residues. Germline lookup yields CDR1 MDHEN and CDR2 SYDVKM. The CDR3 nucleotides are TGTGCCAGCAGCATCAATCAGCCCCAGCATTTT. The encoded protein is CASSINQPQHF.

This clone has only one observation. This chain connects TRBV28 to TRBJ1-4; 8 bases map to TRBD1. Germline V lookup: CDR1 MDHEN, CDR2 SYDVKM. V dropped 3 bases and J dropped 7; count of bases not matched to a gene: 10. The CDR3 extends over 16 amino acids. DNA for the CDR3: TGTGCCAGCAGTTTGCTGCCCAGGGGGCGAGTTGAAAAACTGTTTTTT. Translated, it gives CASSLLPRGRVEKLFF.

The chain carries TRBV24-1 and TRBJ2-2; 8 positions match TRBD2. This CDR3 is 18 amino acids long. J was trimmed by 2 bases and V by 6 bases; bases with no gene match: 13. Germline V gene sequence: CDR1 KGHDR, CDR2 SFDVKD. CDR3 sequence: CATSKRIGAGENTGELFF. The CDR3 nucleotides are TGTGCCACCAGTAAGAGAATAGGAGCGGGGGAAAACACCGGGGAGCTGTTTTTT.

This clone was picked up a small number of times. The chain recombines TRBV13 with TRBJ2-7, with D uncertain. This CDR3 is built from 12 residues. Germline assignment: CDR1 PRHDT and CDR2 FYEKMQ (reference sequence). V lost 5 bases and J lost 0, with 5 bases in between. The CDR3 is CASSLSSYEQYF. In DNA, the CDR3 is TGTGCCAGCAGCCTGAGCTCCTACGAGCAGTACTTC.

This clone was seen once. This rearrangement joins TRBV10-1 to TRBJ1-2; TRBD1 agrees at 8 bases. The trim removed 5 bases at V and 4 bases at J, leaving 6 bases unmatched. Germline values: CDR1 WNHNN, CDR2 SYGVQD (reference sequence). The CDR3 loop spans 14 amino acids. Written as DNA, the CDR3 is TGCGCCAGCAGTCCAGGGGGCCTTCGCTATGGCTACACCTTC. Translation gives CASSPGGLRYGYTF.

The chain combines TRBV7-7 with TRBJ2-5; 7 bases line up with TRBD2. Germline CDR1 reads SSHAT; CDR2 reads FNYEAQ (reference sequence). This CDR3 is built from 14 residues. Germline trimming cut 5 bases from V and 4 bases from J; bases unmatched to any gene: 7. CDR3 nucleotides: TGTGCCAGCAGCCCCGGCGGGGGAGGAGAGACCCAGTACTTC. Translating it yields CASSPGGGGETQYF.

The chain employs TRBV15 and TRBJ1-4; D may be TRBD1 (5 bases). Trimming took off 2 bases at V and 6 bases at J, with 16 bases between the two ends. The CDR3 is 16 amino acids. Germline loops: CDR1 LNHNV, CDR2 YYDKDF (reference sequence). The CDR3 DNA is TGTGCCACCAGCAGATTGGGGACCGCCGGGGATGAAAAACTGTTTTTT. This gives the protein CATSRLGTAGDEKLFF.

The table lists this clone with a few counts. The junction shows a germline mismatch at one end, possibly a read error. The rearrangement uses TRBV4-2 and TRBJ2-7; TRBD1 aligns across 8 bases. This CDR3 has 18 amino acids. Looked up from germline, CDR1 is LGHNA and CDR2 is YNFKEQ. CDR3 sequence (DNA): TGTGCCACCAGCCACCACGACTGGGGGACAGGCAAACCTTACGAGCAGTACTTC. This codes for CATSHHDWGTGKPYEQYF.

This clone is deemed medium-sized. The rearrangement joins TRBV30 to TRBJ1-1; 7 bases fit TRBD1. Germline loops: CDR1 GTSNPN, CDR2 SVGIG (reference sequence). This CDR3 comprises 12 residues. Losses at the gene ends were 8 bases for V and 5 bases for J; bases not matched to a gene: 8. The CDR3 loop reads CAGGGRKTEAFF. The CDR3 DNA reads TGTGCCGGAGGGGGCAGGAAAACTGAAGCTTTCTTT.

V is TRBV6-1 and J is TRBJ2-2; no reliable D call. The CDR3 has 15 residues. Trimming removed 2 bases at V and 6 bases at J, with 13 bases between. Germline V gives CDR1 MNHNS, CDR2 SASEGT. The CDR3 protein is CASSELRFLSGELFF. CDR3 bases: TGTGCCAGCAGTGAATTGAGGTTCTTGTCCGGGGAGCTGTTTTTT.

The chain links TRBV20-1 to TRBJ2-1; D is uncertain. CDR3 size: 17 residues. V lost 3 bases and J 2 bases, leaving 20 bases between the germline ends. Germline CDR1 and CDR2: DFQATT and SNEGSKA (reference sequence). The CDR3 DNA reads TGCAGTGCTAGTAATTGGGCGACCAGATTAACCTACAATGAGCAGTTCTTC. Residues: CSASNWATRLTYNEQFF.

This chain links TRBV3-1 (or the pseudogene TRBV3-2) with TRBJ2-2; tentative D call: TRBD2 (6 bases). Per germline, CDR1 LGHDT and CDR2 YNNKEL (reference sequence). Trimming shortened V by 2 bases and J by 6 bases, and 13 bases separated the two germline ends. The CDR3 has 15 residues. The CDR3 region has the DNA TGTGCCAGCAGCCAACCGGGGACTCTCGCCGGGGAGCTGTTTTTT. It encodes CASSQPGTLAGELFF.

CDR3 loop: CASSGGTVYNEQFF. DNA for the CDR3: TGTGCCAGCAGTGGGGGGACAGTATACAATGAGCAGTTCTTC. The V and J genes are TRBV2 and TRBJ2-1, with 7 bases lining up with TRBD1. There are 14 residues in the CDR3. Germline-derived CDR1 and CDR2 are SNHLY and FYNNEI. Trimming removed 4 bases from V and 4 bases from J; junction bases left unmatched: 4. The variable domain in full, with the rest retrieved from reference TRBV2 and TRBJ2-1, is EPEVTQTPSHQVTQMGQEVILRCVPISNHLYFYWYRQILGQKVEFLVSFYNNEISEKSEIFDDQFSVERPDGSNFTLKIRSTKLEDSAMYFCASSGGTVYNEQFFGPGTRLTVL.

This chain uses TRBV9 with TRBJ2-2, with D perhaps TRBD1 (6 bases). Trimming pared 4 bases from V and 0 bases from J, leaving 13 bases between. The germline V gene encodes CDR1 SGDLS and CDR2 YYNGEE. CDR3 length equals 16 residues. The CDR3 DNA reads TGTGCCAGCAGCACGAGGGGGATAGCGAACACCGGGGAGCTGTTTTTT. This encodes CASSTRGIANTGELFF.

The V and J genes are TRBV28 and TRBJ1-5; D is perhaps TRBD1 (5 bases). Germline CDR1 reads MDHEN; CDR2 reads SYDVKM. Trimming pared 5 bases from V and 1 base from J, leaving 12 bases between. The CDR3 extends over 15 amino acids. The CDR3 sequence: CASSPRVFSNQPQHF. CDR3 bases: TGTGCCAGCAGTCCCAGGGTCTTCAGCAATCAGCCCCAGCATTTT.

V usage is TRBV5-6 and J usage is TRBJ2-5; no definite D call. Germline V lookup: CDR1 SGHDT, CDR2 YYEEEE. Trimming removed 4 bases from V and 2 bases from J, with 6 bases in between. This CDR3 region has 12 residues. CDR3 sequence reads: CASSVTQETQYF. The DNA of the CDR3 is TGTGCCAGCAGCGTGACTCAAGAGACCCAGTACTTC.

J is TRBJ2-1 and V is TRBV6-6; D remains ambiguous. The CDR3 has 15 amino acids. V lost 6 bases, J lost 6 bases, and 18 bases lay in between. CDR1 MNHNY and CDR2 SVGAGI come from the germline V gene (reference sequence). In nucleotides, the CDR3 is TGTGCCAGCAGCTCCACAATTGAAACCGGCAATGAGCAGTTCTTC. It specifies CASSSTIETGNEQFF.

V usage is TRBV5-1 and J usage is TRBJ1-3, with D unclear. Per germline, CDR1 SGHRS and CDR2 YFSETQ. The CDR3 has 14 amino acids. V lost 0 bases and J lost 3, with 7 bases in between. The CDR3, as DNA: TGCGCCAGCAGCTTGGGGGATCGTGGAAACACCATATATTTT. Translating it yields CASSLGDRGNTIYF.